This T cell receptor beta chain was identified during a study of T cells after yellow fever vaccination. Study at large: SMART-Seq v4 Ultra Low Input prepared the low-cell-number fractions. Study results and limitations: CD4 and CD8 compartments shared a small share of clonotypes, likely from convergent recombination.

V lost 7 bases and J lost 7, with 10 bases in between. This CDR3 has 10 residues. Germline CDR1 is SQVTM and CDR2 is ANQGSEA. This clonotype was recorded a few times. The antigen remains undetermined. Researchers made TCR cDNA using 5'RACE template switching, and this step added a universal primer site and UMIs. TCRdb called the 5' RACE reads again in MiXCR, with one record for every CDR3 protein. The sample holds 200,000 to 300,000 distinct CDR3 sequences, 6.7% seen once. V gene TRBV29-1 combines with J gene TRBJ2-5; D gene uncertain. This TCR was recovered from a man aged 25-45 years who received the YFV17D yellow fever vaccine. The sequenced sample was CD4+ T cells sorted from PBMCs, obtained on the day of the yellow fever booster vaccination. CDR3 protein: CSAGTGTQYF. CDR3 DNA: TGCAGCGCCGGTACTGGGACCCAGTACTTC.